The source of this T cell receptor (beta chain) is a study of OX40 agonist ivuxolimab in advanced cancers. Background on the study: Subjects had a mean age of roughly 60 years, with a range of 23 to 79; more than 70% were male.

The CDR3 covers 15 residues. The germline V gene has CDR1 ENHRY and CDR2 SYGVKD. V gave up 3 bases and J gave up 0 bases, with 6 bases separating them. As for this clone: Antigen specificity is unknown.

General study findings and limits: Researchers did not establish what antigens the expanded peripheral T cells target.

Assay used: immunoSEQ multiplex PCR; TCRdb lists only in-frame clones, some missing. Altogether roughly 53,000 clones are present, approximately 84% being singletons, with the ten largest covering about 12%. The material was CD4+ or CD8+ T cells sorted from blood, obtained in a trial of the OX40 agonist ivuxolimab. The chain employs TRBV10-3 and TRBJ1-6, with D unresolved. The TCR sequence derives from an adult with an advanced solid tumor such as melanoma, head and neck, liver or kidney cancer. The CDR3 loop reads CAISDQSSYNSPLHF. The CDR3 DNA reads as TGTGCCATCAGTGACCAGAGCTCCTATAATTCACCCCTCCACTTT.